Presented here are 11 T cell receptor beta chains from one specimen sequenced in a study of blood T cell repertoires in COVID-19. Repertoires were generated with immunoSEQ multiplex PCR, while TCRdb's copy carries only in-frame clones and drops some. This sample has about 180,000 clones, with nearly 80% found just once. The sequencing input was PBMCs or T cells enriched from blood (not recorded which). The receptors originated from a man between 60 and 70 years old who had been exposed to COVID-19.

A word on this clone: A read error may account for a junction end that differs from germline. The J gene is TRBJ1-1, the V gene TRBV9, with D unclear. The CDR3 runs to 13 residues. Germline V gene lookup returns CDR1 SGDLS and CDR2 YYNGEE. DNA of the CDR3: TGTGCCAGCAGCGGGACGGGGAACGCTGAAGCTTTCTTT. This codes for CASSGTGNAEAFF. The full variable domain, in which reference TRBV9 and TRBJ1-1 provide the parts outside the CDR3, is DSGVTQTPKHLITATGQRVTLRCSPRSGDLSVYWYQQSLDQGLQFLIQYYNGEERAKGNILERFSAQQFPDLHSELNLSSLELGDSALYFCASSGTGNAEAFFGQGTRLTVV.

The V and J genes are TRBV7-2 and TRBJ1-5, with 7 nucleotides matching TRBD1. Looked up from germline, CDR1 is SGHTA and CDR2 is FQGNSA. The CDR3 contains 17 residues. The trim removed 4 bases at V and 4 bases at J, leaving 13 bases unmatched. CDR3 sequence: CASSSTSGGLSNQPQHF. The CDR3 DNA reads TGTGCCAGCAGCTCCACTTCAGGGGGGCTCTCTAATCAGCCCCAGCATTTT.

The chain links TRBV3-1 (or the pseudogene TRBV3-2) to TRBJ2-3, with D tentatively TRBD2 (6 bases). V lost 4 bases to trimming and J lost 2 bases, with 16 bases between them. The CDR3 has 16 amino acids. Germline CDR1 reads LGHDT; CDR2 reads YNNKEL (reference sequence). The chain's CDR3 is CASSPRGAGPTDTQYF. The CDR3 region has the DNA TGTGCCAGCAGCCCTAGAGGTGCGGGACCCACAGATACGCAGTATTTT.

The chain uses TRBV3-1 (or the pseudogene TRBV3-2) and TRBJ2-3, with D perhaps TRBD1 (7 bases). The CDR3 runs 15 residues. V lost 5 bases and J 4 bases, leaving 16 bases between the germline ends. The germline CDR1 and CDR2 sequences are LGHDT and YNNKEL (reference sequence). CDR3 loop: CASSRDRGEADTQYF. CDR3 DNA: TGTGCCAGCAGCAGGGACAGAGGGGAGGCAGATACGCAGTATTTT.

This clone was observed a single time. The chain combines TRBV28 with TRBJ2-7, with D possibly being TRBD2 (7 bases). Germline CDR1 is MDHEN and CDR2 is SYDVKM. The CDR3 has 14 residues. V was pared by 6 bases and J by 2 bases, with 14 bases between. CDR3 in DNA: TGTGCCAGCAGACGGAGGGGGGGCACCTACGAGCAGTACTTC. Translating gives CASRRRGGTYEQYF. The entire variable domain, with the rest obtained from reference TRBV28 and TRBJ2-7, is as follows: DVKVTQSSRYLVKRTGEKVFLECVQDMDHENMFWYRQDPGLGLRLIYFSYDVKMKEKGDIPEGYSVSREKKERFSLILESASTNQTSMYLCASRRRGGTYEQYFGPGTRLTVT.

The chain employs TRBV20-1 and TRBJ2-1; 8 bases fit TRBD2. This CDR3 has 15 residues. Losses at the gene ends were 3 bases for V and 0 bases for J; bases not matched to a gene: 4. CDR1 and CDR2 from the germline V gene are DFQATT and SNEGSKA (reference sequence). The CDR3 DNA sequence: TGCAGTGCTAGTAGCGGGATGAGCTCCTACAATGAGCAGTTCTTC. This sequence encodes CSASSGMSSYNEQFF.

The chain has TRBV6-5 and TRBJ2-2; 15 bases map to TRBD2. The junction had 1 base not matched to a gene; V was cut back by 6 bases and J by 5 bases. Germline V lookup: CDR1 MNHEY, CDR2 SVGAGI. This CDR3 region has 15 residues. The CDR3 DNA reads as TGTGCCAGCAGAGGGACTAGCGGGAGGACCGGGGAGCTGTTTTTT. It yields the protein CASRGTSGRTGELFF.

This chain joins TRBV3-1 (or the pseudogene TRBV3-2) and TRBJ2-7, with TRBD1 matching 7 bases. Germline loops: CDR1 LGHDT, CDR2 YNNKEL (reference sequence). Trimming cost V 5 bases and J 7 bases; bases outside gene matches: 11. CDR3 size: 14 residues. For the CDR3, the DNA is TGTGCCAGCAGCGACCGGGACAGAGCACGAGAGCAGTACTTC. This encodes CASSDRDRAREQYF.

V and J are TRBV29-1 and TRBJ2-5, with 7 bases identical to TRBD2. V lost 7 bases and J lost 7; bases outside the gene matches: 15. CDR1 and CDR2 from the germline V gene are SQVTM and ANQGSEA. The CDR3 consists of 14 residues. CDR3 DNA: TGCAGCGCAGCCGGGTCCCCCGGGGGGACGACCCAGTACTTC. Its translation is CSAAGSPGGTTQYF.

This chain joins TRBV19 and TRBJ2-2; 11 nucleotides agree with TRBD2. CDR1 and CDR2 (germline): LNHDA, SQIVND (reference sequence). The CDR3 has 15 amino acids. J lost 6 bases, V lost 3 bases, and 3 bases had no gene match. CDR3 residues: CASSITSGRAGELFF. CDR3 bases: TGTGCCAGTAGTATTACTAGCGGGAGAGCCGGGGAGCTGTTTTTT.

This clone showed up just once. The rearrangement joins TRBV6-5 to TRBJ2-7, with 10 bases matching TRBD1. The germline V gene has CDR1 MNHEY and CDR2 SVGAGI. V dropped 5 bases and J dropped 5; count of bases not matched to a gene: 6. CDR3 length: 14 amino acids. This CDR3 is CASSKGQGINEQYF. CDR3 nucleotides: TGTGCCAGCAGTAAGGGACAGGGGATCAACGAGCAGTACTTC.